This is a list of T cell receptor beta chains from one sample in a study of blood T cell repertoires in COVID-19. Libraries were prepared by immunoSEQ multiplex PCR; TCRdb keeps only in-frame clonotypes and omits some of them. This table holds about 200,000 clones, roughly three quarters found once. Sequenced sample: peripheral blood. Every receptor here comes from a woman between 40 and 55 years old with COVID-19, enrolled during active disease. CDR3s include the opening cysteine and the closing phenylalanine or tryptophan. Each record gives: V gene, J gene, CDR3 protein.

>TRBV9|TRBJ2-5
CASSVGTVQETQYF
>TRBV7-2|TRBJ2-7
CASSPRTGLSYEQYF
>TRBV4-3|TRBJ1-2
CASSQSGTGLGGYGYTF
>TRBV5-1|TRBJ1-1
CASSLVQGALAEAFF
>TRBV7-7|TRBJ2-1
CASSVSGTSGEQFF
>TRBV14|TRBJ1-3
CASSQGGGNSGNTIYF
>TRBV4-1|TRBJ1-5
CASSHPGTGYQPQHF
>TRBV12-3/TRBV12-4|TRBJ2-7
CASSLEREQYF
>TRBV3-1/TRBV3-2|TRBJ1-3
CASSQGGVTGNTIYF
>TRBV7-9|TRBJ1-4
CASSLVDSFEKLFF
>TRBV6-6|TRBJ1-2
CASLPGQGDYGYTF
>TRBV7-7|TRBJ1-4
CASSRSEAANEKLFF
>TRBV2|TRBJ1-1
CAIRDRETTEAFF
>TRBV2|TRBJ2-3
CASIQGFSRTDTQYF
>TRBV19|TRBJ2-7
CASNMWASQDEQYF
>TRBV7-9|TRBJ1-1
CASSSTGGDTEAFF
>TRBV6-2/TRBV6-3|TRBJ2-7
CASSYGLAGAAYEQYF
>TRBV7-2|TRBJ2-4
CASSLDRDANIQYF
>TRBV7-8|TRBJ2-7
CASSPLAGDSYEQYF
>TRBV7-2|TRBJ2-3
CASIVGSGKGDTQYF
>TRBV4-2|TRBJ2-5
CASRSGGAGETQYF
>TRBV9|TRBJ2-2
CASRRGDGGELFF
>TRBV30|TRBJ1-5
CAWSSRGNQPQHF
>TRBV7-3|TRBJ2-3
CASSLNPGSDTQYF
>TRBV5-4|TRBJ1-6
CASSRDSYNSPLHF
>TRBV11-2|TRBJ2-7
CASGNRIVLADTYEQYF
>TRBV5-8|TRBJ2-1
CASSYERGGLNEQFF
>TRBV19|TRBJ1-2
CASRTDRDYGYTF
>TRBV5-4|TRBJ2-3
CASSFRARPSTDTQYF
>TRBV4-1|TRBJ2-7
CASSTQGAPYEQYF
>TRBV5-1|TRBJ1-2
CASSRGDVNYGYTF
>TRBV25-1|TRBJ2-6
CASSASGTGYAGANVLTF
>TRBV27|TRBJ2-1
CASSHGGGEQFF
>TRBV3-1/TRBV3-2|TRBJ2-1
CASSLSASGGNEQFF
>TRBV7-9|TRBJ2-3
CASSLDISTDTQYF
>TRBV6-5|TRBJ2-2
CASRQLAENTGELFF
>TRBV7-9|TRBJ1-1
CATIGQGLTEAFF
>TRBV2|TRBJ2-7
CASSVPGKLNEQYF
>TRBV5-1|TRBJ1-6
CASSEGQLDSPLHF
>TRBV7-3|TRBJ2-1
CASSPGQGWDEQFF
>TRBV29-1|TRBJ1-5
CSVGEGINQPQHF
>TRBV6-5|TRBJ1-6
CASSYSPGGNSPLHF
>TRBV7-8|TRBJ2-7
CASSLEPSGGHEQYF
>TRBV7-2|TRBJ2-7
CASSLGQGAYEQYF
>TRBV21-1|TRBJ2-1
CASSKASRLAGLCNEQFF
>TRBV18|TRBJ1-2
CASSPTGDQGRYTF